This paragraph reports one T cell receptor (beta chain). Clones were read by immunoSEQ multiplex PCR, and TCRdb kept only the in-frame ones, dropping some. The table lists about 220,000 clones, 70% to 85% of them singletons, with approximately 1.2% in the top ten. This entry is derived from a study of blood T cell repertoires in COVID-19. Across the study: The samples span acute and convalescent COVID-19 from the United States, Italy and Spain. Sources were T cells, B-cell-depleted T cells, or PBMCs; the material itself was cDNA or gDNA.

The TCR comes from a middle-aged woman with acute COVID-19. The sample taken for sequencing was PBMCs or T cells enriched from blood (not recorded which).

The DNA of the CDR3 is TGTGCCAGTAGCCCCGGGGGGAATAATGTCTATGGCTACACCTTC. Amino acid sequence: CASSPGGNNVYGYTF. This chain uses TRBV19 with TRBJ1-2, with D tentatively TRBD1 (5 bases). CDR1 is LNHDA, CDR2 SQIVND, per germline (reference sequence). CDR3 length: 15 residues. V lost 6 bases and J lost 4, with 18 bases in between.